What follows is one T cell receptor (beta chain) and its context. Its antigen is unidentified. Measured with immunoSEQ multiplex PCR; TCRdb has only the in-frame clones, and not every one. The data show about 100,000 clones, 80% to 90% seen once. The data originate from a study of OX40 agonist ivuxolimab in advanced cancers. Across the study: Participants, 75% to 90% male, averaged about 59 years of age, ranging from roughly 23 to 80. Whole-study results and caveats: Researchers did not determine the expanded peripheral T cells' antigen specificity. Among T cells, CD8+ cells averaged more expanded clones than CD4+ cells. In the 0.1-3.0 mg/kg groups, partial responders showed among the lowest expansion.

The CDR3 is 13 residues long. Between the trimmed V and J ends, which lost 4 bases and 4 bases, there was a span of 8 bases. Germline CDR1 reads MNHEY; CDR2 reads SMNVEV (reference sequence). The source of this sequence is an adult with an advanced solid tumor such as melanoma, head and neck, liver or kidney cancer. The chain is built from TRBV27 and TRBJ1-3, with D unresolved. Sequencing used CD4+ or CD8+ T cells sorted from blood, obtained in a trial of the OX40 agonist ivuxolimab. The CDR3: CASSYGFGNTIYF. In nucleotides, the CDR3 is TGTGCCAGCAGTTACGGGTTCGGAAACACCATATATTTT.